A single sample gave rise to the 4 T cell receptor beta chains below, sequenced in a study of response to subunit inactivated influenza vaccine. TCRdb re-called the RT-PCR reads through MiXCR, storing one row per CDR3 protein. This table has roughly 710,000 distinct CDR3 sequences, around 13% appearing once. Sequencing was performed on PBMCs from blood, taken 14 to 15 days before vaccination. Receptors were obtained from a man between 45 and 60 years old who received an inactivated influenza vaccine.

This clonotype appeared a few times. The rearrangement joins TRBV6-5 to TRBJ1-1; D is undetermined. The CDR3 spans 14 residues. V was cut by 4 bases and J by 1 base, with 10 bases left in between. The germline V gene has CDR1 MNHEY and CDR2 SVGAGI. The DNA for the CDR3 is TGTGCCAGCAGTTTTATCCGGACGAACACTGAAGCTTTCTTT. Translating gives CASSFIRTNTEAFF.

Comments on this clonotype: One end of the junction does not line up with germline, which may come from a read error. The chain has TRBV20-1 and TRBJ2-5; D not certain. Germline assignment: CDR1 DFQATT and CDR2 SNEGSKA (reference sequence). The CDR3 runs 13 residues. Here the CDR3 DNA reads TGCAGTGCTAGAGGAGGAATCGGAGAGAACCAGTACTTC. Its protein is CSARGGIGENQYF.

Only a few counts were recorded for this clonotype. The CDR3 DNA follows: TGTGCCAGCCAAACAGGGGTCACCTCCTACAATGAGCAGTTCTTC. Amino acids: CASQTGVTSYNEQFF. The V and J genes are TRBV19 and TRBJ2-1; the match to TRBD1 covers 7 bases. V shed 9 bases and J 0 bases; nucleotides not matched to a gene: 8. There are 15 residues in the CDR3. Germline loops: CDR1 LNHDA, CDR2 SQIVND (reference sequence).

The gene calls are TRBV12-3 or TRBV12-4 and TRBJ2-4; the D is unclear. The CDR3 loop spans 12 amino acids. The ends were cut back, 11 bases at V and 0 bases at J, with 8 bases in the middle. The CDR3 bases are TGTGCCGGAAGTGTAGCCAAAAACATTCAGTACTTC. Its translation is CAGSVAKNIQYF.